The clone carrying this TCR beta chain was seen at least ten times. What it recognizes is unknown. The sample originates from a study of human T cells and chemical hapten exposure. Whole-study context: Patients had diphenylcyclopropenone applied to the scalp weekly throughout the roughly 25-week study.

Using its own MiXCR run on the RACE reads, TCRdb lists one record per CDR3 protein. The data hold approximately 40,000 distinct CDR3 sequences, with roughly 3.3% observed a single time. J was trimmed by 4 bases and V by 6 bases; bases with no gene match: 6. This CDR3 has 15 amino acids. In germline, CDR1 is MDHEN, CDR2 SYDVKM. Findings and caveats of the study: High-frequency TCRs, those above 1 in 1000, stayed the same after DPC sensitization. Expanded TCRs were compared with controls, and the expanded TCRs formed significantly more large CDR3 similarity clusters.

As for time point: patch test 2, 6 weeks after DPC sensitization. As for treatment: therapeutic diphenylcyclopropenone sensitization with weekly scalp DPC. The source was whole blood, collected in connection with sensitization to the hapten diphenylcyclopropenone (DPC). The chain couples TRBV28 to TRBJ1-6; 7 nucleotides line up with TRBD1. The sequence was collected from a man aged 35 to 55 with alopecia areata. Some clones in this sample may be carry-over from other donors' samples. The CDR3: CASSPGQSYNSPLHF. CDR3 bases: TGTGCCAGCAGCCCGGGACAGTCTTATAATTCACCCCTCCACTTT.